This TCR beta chain was retrieved from a study of regulatory T cells in long-lasting Graves disease. Whole-study context: Positive TSH receptor antibodies alongside over 5 years of antithyroid drugs were what marked Graves' disease as persistent. Broader study findings: Peripheral blood, not thyroid tissue, was the sole material studied.

For TCR beta, libraries came from iRepertoire HTBI primers and Arm-PCR of CDR3 regions. TCRdb independently ran MiXCR on the multiplex PCR reads; one entry per CDR3 protein. The data show hundreds of thousands of distinct CDR3 sequences, about 20% seen once. This clonotype was detected once. Its target is not known. A much larger clone differs from this one at a single base, so this may be a read error. Time point described: persistent/refractory GD, antithyroid drugs over 5 years with positive TRAb. Isolated PBMC RNA provided the starting material for the TCR library. The receptor was isolated from a female donor with Graves disease. The source material was peripheral blood mononuclear cells (PBMCs), sampled when the disease was refractory, from a patient treated with antithyroid drugs.

The CDR3 here is CTSSLERQSGTQYF. The CDR3 DNA is TGTACCAGCAGCTTAGAGCGGCAGTCCGGGACCCAGTACTTC. V is TRBV7-2 and J is TRBJ2-5; TRBD2 might be the D (5 bases). The germline V gene encodes CDR1 SGHTA and CDR2 FQGNSA. Trimming pared 1 base from V and 7 bases from J, leaving 13 bases between. CDR3 length: 14 amino acids. The full variable domain, with the rest looked up from reference TRBV7-2 and TRBJ2-5, is GAGVSQSPSNKVTEKGKDVELRCDPISGHTALYWYRQSLGQGLEFLIYFQGNSAPDKSGLPSDRFSAERTGGSVSTLTIQRTQQEDSAVYLCTSSLERQSGTQYFGPGTRLLVL.